A single sample gave rise to the 9 T cell receptor beta chains below, sequenced in a study of blood T cell repertoires in COVID-19. The data were produced by immunoSEQ multiplex PCR, yet TCRdb's version contains in-frame clones alone and is incomplete. The table lists 200,000 to 250,000 clones, 75% to 90% of them singletons. Sequences were obtained from peripheral blood. These receptors were obtained from an elderly woman with COVID-19, enrolled during active disease.

V and J are TRBV13 and TRBJ1-1; 11 bases align to TRBD1. The V gene's germline CDR1 is PRHDT and CDR2 FYEKMQ (reference sequence). The CDR3 sequence is 18 residues long. Trimming took 0 bases from V and 4 from J; bases not matched to a gene: 10. The CDR3 loop is CASSLGVADRGRPTEAFF. In DNA, the CDR3 is TGTGCCAGCAGCTTAGGAGTGGCGGACAGGGGGCGGCCCACTGAAGCTTTCTTT. Filled out from reference TRBV13 and TRBJ1-1, the complete variable domain reads AAGVIQSPRHLIKEKRETATLKCYPIPRHDTVYWYQQGPGQDPQFLISFYEKMQSDKGSIPDRFSAQQFSDYHSELNMSSLELGDSALYFCASSLGVADRGRPTEAFFGQGTRLTVV.

The CDR3 nucleotides read TGCGCCAGCAGCCCTACCGAGGGACAGGGGTCAGGAAACACCATATATTTT. It translates to CASSPTEGQGSGNTIYF. This chain connects TRBV5-1 to TRBJ1-3, with TRBD1 identical over 10 bases. CDR3 length equals 17 residues. Germline V gives CDR1 SGHRS, CDR2 YFSETQ. The trim removed 4 bases at V and 4 bases at J, leaving 11 bases unmatched.

J is TRBJ1-2 and V is TRBV6-2 or TRBV6-3; 7 positions match TRBD1. The germline CDR1 and CDR2 sequences are MNHEY and SVGEGT. The CDR3 spans 13 residues. Trimming cost V 0 bases and J 10 bases; bases outside gene matches: 5. CDR3 protein: CASSYSTGVAYTF. The CDR3, as DNA: TGTGCCAGCAGTTACTCTACAGGGGTGGCCTACACCTTC.

This clone was detected a few times. CDR3 in DNA: TGTGCCAGCAGCTTAGGGACAGGGGCAGAGGAAACTGAAGCTTTCTTT. It encodes CASSLGTGAEETEAFF. This chain joins TRBV7-6 and TRBJ1-1; TRBD1 agrees at 9 bases. This CDR3 contains 16 residues. Trimming took 1 base from V and 5 from J; bases not matched to a gene: 8. Germline CDR1 and CDR2: SGHVS and FNYEAQ.

This clone was seen just once. The V and J genes are TRBV7-2 and TRBJ2-1; D remains unclear. CDR3 length: 15 amino acids. Germline V lookup: CDR1 SGHTA, CDR2 FQGNSA. V shed 1 base and J shed 0 bases, with 7 bases lying between them. The CDR3, as DNA: TGTGCCAGCAGCTTAGGGCTCTTCTCCTACAATGAGCAGTTCTTC. This encodes CASSLGLFSYNEQFF.

V and J are TRBV6-4 and TRBJ2-1, with 12 bases that match TRBD2. The CDR3 covers 16 residues. The trim removed 5 bases at V and 6 bases at J, leaving 8 bases unmatched. Per the germline V gene, CDR1 is MRHNA and CDR2 is SNTAGT. This chain's CDR3 is CASSPQPSGGGNEQFF. CDR3 coding DNA: TGTGCCAGCAGTCCCCAGCCTAGCGGGGGGGGCAATGAGCAGTTCTTC.

This rearrangement joins TRBV30 to TRBJ1-1; D not resolved. V lost 2 bases and J 10 bases, leaving 14 bases between the germline ends. Looked up from germline, CDR1 is GTSNPN and CDR2 is SVGIG (reference sequence). CDR3 length: 12 residues. CDR3 sequence reads: CAWSNGVGLAFF. The CDR3 nucleotides read TGTGCCTGGAGTAACGGGGTTGGGCTAGCTTTCTTT.

The chain joins TRBV5-1 to TRBJ2-7, with 10 bases matching TRBD1. The germline gives CDR1 SGHRS, CDR2 YFSETQ. The CDR3 contains 15 residues. The V segment lost 2 bases and the J segment 2 bases; nucleotides outside the gene matches: 4. CDR3 in DNA: TGCGCCAGCAGCTTTCGACAGGGGGCCGCCTACGAGCAGTACTTC. Translating it yields CASSFRQGAAYEQYF.

The chain is built from TRBV14 and TRBJ2-7, with D unresolved. Trimming shortened V by 1 base and J by 10 bases, and 8 bases separated the two germline ends. Germline-derived CDR1 and CDR2 are SGHDN and FVKESK. The CDR3 loop spans 11 amino acids. The CDR3 region has the DNA TGTGCCAGCAGCCAAGCGGCAGGCCAGTACTTC. Amino acids: CASSQAAGQYF.